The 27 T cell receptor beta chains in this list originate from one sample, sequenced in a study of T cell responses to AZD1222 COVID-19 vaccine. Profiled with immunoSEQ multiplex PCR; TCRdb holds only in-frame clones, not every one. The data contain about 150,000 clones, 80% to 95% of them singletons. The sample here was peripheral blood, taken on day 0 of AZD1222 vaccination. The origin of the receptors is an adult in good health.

The CDR3 sequence is CANSRGAGENTEAFF. The CDR3 DNA reads as TGTGCCAATTCGCGGGGGGCCGGAGAGAACACTGAAGCTTTCTTT. V usage is TRBV7-2 and J usage is TRBJ1-1; D may be TRBD1 (6 bases). Germline CDR1 is SGHTA and CDR2 is FQGNSA. Trimming stripped 10 bases from V and 1 base from J, with 19 bases between. The CDR3 has 15 residues.

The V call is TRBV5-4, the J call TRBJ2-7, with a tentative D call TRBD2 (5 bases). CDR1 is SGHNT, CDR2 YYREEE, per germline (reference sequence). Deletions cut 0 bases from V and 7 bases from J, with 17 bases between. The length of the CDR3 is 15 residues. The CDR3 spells CASSLGAGRIGEQYF. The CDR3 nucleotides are TGTGCCAGCAGCTTGGGGGCGGGTCGCATCGGGGAGCAGTACTTC.

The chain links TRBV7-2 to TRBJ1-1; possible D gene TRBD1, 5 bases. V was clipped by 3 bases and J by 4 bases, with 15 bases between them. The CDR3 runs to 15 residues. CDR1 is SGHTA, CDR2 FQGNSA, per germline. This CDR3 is CASSFRLRDGTEAFF. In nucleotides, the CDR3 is TGTGCCAGCAGCTTCAGGCTGCGGGACGGCACTGAAGCTTTCTTT.

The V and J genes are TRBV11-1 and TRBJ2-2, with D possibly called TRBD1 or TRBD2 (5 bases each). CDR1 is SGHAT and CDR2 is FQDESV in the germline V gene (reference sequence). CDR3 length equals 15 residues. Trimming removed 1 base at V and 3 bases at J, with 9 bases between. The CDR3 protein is CASSLEGSYTGELFF. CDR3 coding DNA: TGTGCCAGCAGCTTAGAGGGGAGTTACACCGGGGAGCTGTTTTTT.

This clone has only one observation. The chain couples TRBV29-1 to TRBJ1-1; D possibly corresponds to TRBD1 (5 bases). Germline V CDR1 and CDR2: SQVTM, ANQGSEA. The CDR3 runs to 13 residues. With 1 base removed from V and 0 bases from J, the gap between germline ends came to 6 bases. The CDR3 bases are TGCAGCGTTGAAGGGGGGATGAACACTGAAGCTTTCTTT. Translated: CSVEGGMNTEAFF.

CDR3 bases: TGTGCCAGCAGCTTACTCCTAGCGCCCCAGTTCTTC. The encoded protein is CASSLLLAPQFF. J is TRBJ2-1 and V is TRBV7-8, with D possibly matching TRBD2 (6 bases). The V end was cut by 2 bases, the J end by 13 bases, with 12 bases between. CDR3 length: 12 amino acids. Germline V gene lookup returns CDR1 SGHVS and CDR2 FQNEAQ.

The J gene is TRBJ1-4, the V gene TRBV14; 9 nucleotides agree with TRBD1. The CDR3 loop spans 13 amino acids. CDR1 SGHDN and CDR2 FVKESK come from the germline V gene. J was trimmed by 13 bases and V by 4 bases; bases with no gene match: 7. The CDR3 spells CASSREPGQGLFF. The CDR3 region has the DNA TGTGCCAGCAGCCGCGAACCGGGACAGGGACTGTTTTTT.

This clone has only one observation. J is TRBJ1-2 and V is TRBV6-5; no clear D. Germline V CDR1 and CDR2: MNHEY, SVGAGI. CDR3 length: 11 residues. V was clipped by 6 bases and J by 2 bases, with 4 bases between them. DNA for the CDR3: TGTGCCAGCAGGGGCAACTATGGCTACACCTTC. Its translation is CASRGNYGYTF.

As DNA, the CDR3 is TGTGCCAGCAGCTTAGGTGTAATCGGAGGAGAAGCTTTCTTT. Amino acids: CASSLGVIGGEAFF. The J gene is TRBJ1-1, the V gene TRBV7-2; unclear D gene. Germline V gives CDR1 SGHTA, CDR2 FQGNSA. The CDR3 spans 14 residues. With 1 base removed from V and 8 bases from J, the gap between germline ends came to 14 bases. Supplemented by reference TRBV7-2 and TRBJ1-1, the full variable domain reads GAGVSQSPSNKVTEKGKDVELRCDPISGHTALYWYRQSLGQGLEFLIYFQGNSAPDKSGLPSDRFSAERTGGSVSTLTIQRTQQEDSAVYLCASSLGVIGGEAFFGQGTRLTVV.

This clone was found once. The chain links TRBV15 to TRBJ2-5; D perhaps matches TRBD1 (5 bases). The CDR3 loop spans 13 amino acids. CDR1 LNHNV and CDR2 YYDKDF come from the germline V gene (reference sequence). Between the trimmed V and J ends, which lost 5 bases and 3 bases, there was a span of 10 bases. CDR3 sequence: CATSARTKETQYF. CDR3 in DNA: TGTGCCACCAGCGCTCGGACAAAAGAGACCCAGTACTTC. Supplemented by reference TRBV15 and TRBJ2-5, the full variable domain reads DAMVIQNPRYQVTQFGKPVTLSCSQTLNHNVMYWYQQKSSQAPKLLFHYYDKDFNNEADTPDNFQSRRPNTSFCFLDIRSPGLGDTAMYLCATSARTKETQYFGPGTRLLVL.

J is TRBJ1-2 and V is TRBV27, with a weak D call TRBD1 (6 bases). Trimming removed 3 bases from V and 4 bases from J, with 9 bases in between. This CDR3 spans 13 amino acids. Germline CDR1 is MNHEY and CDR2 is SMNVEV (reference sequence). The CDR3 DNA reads TGTGCCAGCAGTTTGGGGGCCTCCTATGGCTACACCTTC. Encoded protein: CASSLGASYGYTF.

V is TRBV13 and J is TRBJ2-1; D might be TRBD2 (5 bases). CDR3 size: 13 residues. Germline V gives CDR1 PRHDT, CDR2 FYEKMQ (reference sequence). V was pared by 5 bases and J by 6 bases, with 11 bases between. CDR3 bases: TGTGCCAGCAGCAAGGACTGGCGCAATGAGCAGTTCTTC. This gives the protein CASSKDWRNEQFF.

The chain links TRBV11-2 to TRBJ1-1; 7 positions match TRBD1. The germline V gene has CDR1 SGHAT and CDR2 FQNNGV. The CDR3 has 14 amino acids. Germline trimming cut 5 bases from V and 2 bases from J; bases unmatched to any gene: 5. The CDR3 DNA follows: TGTGCCAGCAGCACCCAGGGGGTTAACACTGAAGCTTTCTTT. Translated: CASSTQGVNTEAFF.

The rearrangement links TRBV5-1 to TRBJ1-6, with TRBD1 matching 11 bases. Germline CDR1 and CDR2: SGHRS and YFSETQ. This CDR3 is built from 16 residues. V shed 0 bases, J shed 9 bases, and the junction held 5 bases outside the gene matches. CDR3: CASSLDGQGAFSPLHF. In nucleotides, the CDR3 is TGCGCCAGCAGCTTGGATGGACAGGGGGCATTTTCACCCCTCCACTTT.

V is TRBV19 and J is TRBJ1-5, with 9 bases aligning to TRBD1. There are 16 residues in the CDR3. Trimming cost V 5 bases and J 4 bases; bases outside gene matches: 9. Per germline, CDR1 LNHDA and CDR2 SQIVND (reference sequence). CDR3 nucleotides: TGTGCCAGTAGTCTCCGGGACAGGGTGGAGAATCAGCCCCAGCATTTT. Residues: CASSLRDRVENQPQHF.

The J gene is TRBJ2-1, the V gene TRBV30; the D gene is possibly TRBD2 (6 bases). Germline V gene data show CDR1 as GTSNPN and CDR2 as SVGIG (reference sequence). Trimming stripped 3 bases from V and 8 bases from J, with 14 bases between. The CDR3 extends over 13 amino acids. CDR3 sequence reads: CAWRKAGFDEQFF. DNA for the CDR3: TGTGCCTGGAGAAAGGCGGGGTTCGATGAGCAGTTCTTC.

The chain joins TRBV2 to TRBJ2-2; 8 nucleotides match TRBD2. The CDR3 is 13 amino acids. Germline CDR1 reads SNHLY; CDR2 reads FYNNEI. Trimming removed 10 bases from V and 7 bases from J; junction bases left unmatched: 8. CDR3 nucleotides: TGTGCCAACCAGCGGGAGTCGGGCGGGGAGCTGTTTTTT. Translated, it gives CANQRESGGELFF.

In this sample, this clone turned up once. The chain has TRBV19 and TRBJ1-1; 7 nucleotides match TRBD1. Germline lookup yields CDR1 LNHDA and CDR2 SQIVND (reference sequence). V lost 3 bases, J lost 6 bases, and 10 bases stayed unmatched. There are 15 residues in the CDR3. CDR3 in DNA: TGTGCCAGTAGTATTGGGACAGCACTCTACGCTGAAGCTTTCTTT. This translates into CASSIGTALYAEAFF.

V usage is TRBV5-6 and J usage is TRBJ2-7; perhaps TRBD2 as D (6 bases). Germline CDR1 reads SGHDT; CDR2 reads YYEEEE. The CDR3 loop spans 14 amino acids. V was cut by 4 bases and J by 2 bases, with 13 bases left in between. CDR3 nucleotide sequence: TGTGCCAGCAGCGACATAGCGGACCCCTACGAGCAGTACTTC. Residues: CASSDIADPYEQYF.

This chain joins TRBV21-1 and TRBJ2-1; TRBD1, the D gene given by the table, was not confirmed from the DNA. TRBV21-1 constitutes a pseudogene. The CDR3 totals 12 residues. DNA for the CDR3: TGTGCCAGCAGCAGCAGGGGACGGGAGCAGTTCTTC. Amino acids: CASSSRGREQFF.

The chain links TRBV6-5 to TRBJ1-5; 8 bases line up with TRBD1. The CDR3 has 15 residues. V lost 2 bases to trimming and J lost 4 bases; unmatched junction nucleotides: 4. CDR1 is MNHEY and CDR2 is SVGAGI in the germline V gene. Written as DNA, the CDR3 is TGTGCCAGCAGTTACGGGACAGGCAAAAATCAGCCCCAGCATTTT. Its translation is CASSYGTGKNQPQHF.

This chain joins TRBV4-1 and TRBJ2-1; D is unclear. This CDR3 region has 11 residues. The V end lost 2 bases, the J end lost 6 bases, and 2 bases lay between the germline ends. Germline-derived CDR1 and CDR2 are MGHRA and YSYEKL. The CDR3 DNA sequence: TGCGCCAGCAGCCAACCCAATGAGCAGTTCTTC. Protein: CASSQPNEQFF.

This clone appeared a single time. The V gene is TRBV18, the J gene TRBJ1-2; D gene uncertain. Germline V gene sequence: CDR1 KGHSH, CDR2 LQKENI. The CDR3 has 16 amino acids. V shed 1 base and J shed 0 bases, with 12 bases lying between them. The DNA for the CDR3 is TGTGCCAGCTCACCACAGTTGAGTGCTACTAACTATGGCTACACCTTC. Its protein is CASSPQLSATNYGYTF.

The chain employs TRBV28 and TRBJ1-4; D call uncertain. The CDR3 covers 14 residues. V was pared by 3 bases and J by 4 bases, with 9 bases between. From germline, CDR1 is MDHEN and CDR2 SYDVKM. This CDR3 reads CASSFLGINEKLFF. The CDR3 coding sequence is TGTGCCAGCAGTTTTTTGGGAATTAATGAAAAACTGTTTTTT.

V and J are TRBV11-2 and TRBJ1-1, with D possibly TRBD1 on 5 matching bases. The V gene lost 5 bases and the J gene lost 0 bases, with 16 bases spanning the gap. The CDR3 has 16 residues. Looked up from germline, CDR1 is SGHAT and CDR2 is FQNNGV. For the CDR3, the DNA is TGTGCCAGCAGCGTGGGAAAAGAGGGGATGAACACTGAAGCTTTCTTT. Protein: CASSVGKEGMNTEAFF.

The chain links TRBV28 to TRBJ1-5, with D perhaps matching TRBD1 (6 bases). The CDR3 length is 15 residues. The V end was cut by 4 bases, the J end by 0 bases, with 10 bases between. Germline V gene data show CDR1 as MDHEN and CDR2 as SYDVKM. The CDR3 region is CASSSPDSSNQPQHF. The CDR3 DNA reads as TGTGCCAGCAGTTCCCCGGACAGTAGCAATCAGCCCCAGCATTTT.

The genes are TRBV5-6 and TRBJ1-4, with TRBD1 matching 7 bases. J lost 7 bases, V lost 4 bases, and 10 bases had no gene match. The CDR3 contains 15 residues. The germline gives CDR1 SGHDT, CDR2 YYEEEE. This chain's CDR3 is CASSPRGGRGEKLFF. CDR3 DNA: TGTGCCAGCAGCCCCAGGGGGGGTAGGGGTGAAAAACTGTTTTTT.